One sample yielded the 26 T cell receptor beta chains listed below, sequenced in a study of blood T cell repertoires in COVID-19. Sequencing used immunoSEQ multiplex PCR; TCRdb keeps in-frame clones, though not all of them. Of roughly 250,000 clones in the sample, 88% were seen once. Specimen: PBMCs or T cells enriched from blood (not recorded which). Receptors originate from a woman in her thirties or forties with acute COVID-19.

This chain joins TRBV29-1 and TRBJ1-4; D not certain. CDR3 length: 12 residues. Looked up from germline, CDR1 is SQVTM and CDR2 is ANQGSEA. With 0 bases removed from V and 6 bases from J, the gap between germline ends came to 5 bases. Written as DNA, the CDR3 is TGCAGCGTTGAAGAGGGCGATGAAAAACTGTTTTTT. Its translation is CSVEEGDEKLFF.

The chain uses TRBV10-3 and TRBJ2-1; TRBD1 is a possible D gene (6 bases). The CDR3 spans 11 residues. V was trimmed by 7 bases and J by 8 bases, leaving 9 bases between them. Germline V lookup: CDR1 ENHRY, CDR2 SYGVKD. The CDR3 region has the DNA TGTGCCATCATGGGGGCCGATGAGCAGTTCTTC. Protein product: CAIMGADEQFF.

This rearrangement joins TRBV3-1 (or the pseudogene TRBV3-2) to TRBJ1-1; no clear D gene. The CDR3 is made up of 15 amino acids. Germline V lookup: CDR1 LGHDT, CDR2 YNNKEL (reference sequence). V was trimmed by 0 bases and J by 6 bases, leaving 14 bases between them. CDR3 in amino acids: CASSQDLAGWAEAFF. The CDR3 DNA reads TGTGCCAGCAGCCAAGACCTCGCCGGGTGGGCTGAAGCTTTCTTT.

The V and J genes are TRBV6-2 or TRBV6-3 and TRBJ2-3; D uncertain. The V gene's germline CDR1 is MNHEY and CDR2 SVGEGT. V lost 6 bases to trimming and J lost 4 bases, with 11 bases between them. The CDR3 is 13 amino acids. The DNA for the CDR3 is TGTGCCAGCAGCGACCCGGCGGCAGATACGCAGTATTTT. Its protein product is CASSDPAADTQYF.

V and J are TRBV9 and TRBJ1-1, with TRBD1 matching over 7 bases. Per germline, CDR1 SGDLS and CDR2 YYNGEE. With 4 bases clipped from V and 5 bases from J, the junction kept 8 bases outside the gene matches. The CDR3 totals 14 residues. CDR3 amino acids: CASSQRDSRTEAFF. The DNA for the CDR3 is TGTGCCAGCAGCCAGAGGGACAGCCGGACTGAAGCTTTCTTT. The full variable domain, in which reference TRBV9 and TRBJ1-1 provide the parts outside the CDR3, is DSGVTQTPKHLITATGQRVTLRCSPRSGDLSVYWYQQSLDQGLQFLIQYYNGEERAKGNILERFSAQQFPDLHSELNLSSLELGDSALYFCASSQRDSRTEAFFGQGTRLTVV.

The chain joins TRBV7-2 to TRBJ1-2, with TRBD1 identical over 10 bases. CDR1 is SGHTA, CDR2 FQGNSA, per germline. V shed 1 base and J 4 bases; nucleotides not matched to a gene: 9. This CDR3 has 17 amino acids. In DNA, the CDR3 is TGTGCCAGCAGCTTAGTGGGGACAGGGGCCGCCGGCTATGGCTACACCTTC. It encodes CASSLVGTGAAGYGYTF.

V and J are TRBV12-3 or TRBV12-4 and TRBJ1-5; TRBD1 matches at 7 bases. V shed 6 bases and J 4 bases; nucleotides not matched to a gene: 3. The CDR3 sequence is 13 residues long. The CDR3 bases are TGTGCCAGCAGCTACAGGGGTAATCAGCCCCAGCATTTT. Translated, it gives CASSYRGNQPQHF.

This clone was observed a single time. The chain carries TRBV2 and TRBJ1-1; tentatively, D is TRBD1 (6 bases). The V gene's germline CDR1 is SNHLY and CDR2 FYNNEI. This CDR3 is built from 11 residues. Trimming shortened V by 6 bases and J by 12 bases, and 14 bases separated the two germline ends. The CDR3: CASRGASLSFF. CDR3 DNA sequence: TGTGCCAGCAGGGGGGCCAGTTTATCTTTCTTT. The entire variable domain, with the rest obtained from reference TRBV2 and TRBJ1-1, is as follows: EPEVTQTPSHQVTQMGQEVILRCVPISNHLYFYWYRQILGQKVEFLVSFYNNEISEKSEIFDDQFSVERPDGSNFTLKIRSTKLEDSAMYFCASRGASLSFFGQGTRLTVV.

The gene calls are TRBV11-2 and TRBJ2-1; D gene ambiguous. V was pared by 3 bases and J by 7 bases, with 10 bases between. Germline assignment: CDR1 SGHAT and CDR2 FQNNGV. The CDR3 totals 13 residues. CDR3 sequence reads: CASSFQTVNEQFF. CDR3 nucleotide sequence: TGTGCCAGCAGCTTTCAAACGGTAAATGAGCAGTTCTTC.

This clone was observed a single time. V is TRBV6-5 and J is TRBJ2-7; TRBD1 matches 8 bases. CDR3 length: 12 amino acids. The junction had 3 bases not matched to a gene; V was cut back by 5 bases and J by 6 bases. CDR1 is MNHEY, CDR2 SVGAGI, per germline. CDR3 residues: CASSKQGGEQYV. In nucleotides, the CDR3 is TGTGCCAGCAGTAAACAGGGGGGCGAGCAGTACGTC.

This rearrangement joins TRBV18 to TRBJ1-1; D not certain. The CDR3 runs 14 residues. Looked up from germline, CDR1 is KGHSH and CDR2 is LQKENI. V shed 3 bases and J shed 7 bases, with 15 bases lying between them. CDR3 in DNA: TGTGCCAGCTCACCCGCCCAGAGTAGCTTTGAAGCTTTCTTT. Its protein product is CASSPAQSSFEAFF.

J is TRBJ2-5 and V is TRBV19, with 8 bases identical to TRBD2. After removal of 4 bases from V and 6 bases from J, the junction contained 16 bases not matched to a gene. CDR1 and CDR2 (germline): LNHDA, SQIVND (reference sequence). CDR3 length: 17 amino acids. The CDR3 loop is CASSNDLYSGITQTQYF. In DNA, the CDR3 is TGTGCCAGTAGTAATGACTTGTATAGCGGGATAACACAGACCCAGTACTTC.

This clone was recorded at least ten times. This chain connects TRBV11-2 to TRBJ1-1; perhaps TRBD1 as D (6 bases). This CDR3 spans 14 amino acids. V was trimmed by 6 bases and J by 6 bases, leaving 17 bases between them. CDR1 is SGHAT and CDR2 is FQNNGV in the germline V gene. The CDR3 coding sequence is TGTGCCAGCAGGTCCCCAGGGGCTGGGGCTGAAGCTTTCTTT. This translates into CASRSPGAGAEAFF.

The chain joins TRBV7-9 to TRBJ2-5; D perhaps matches TRBD1 (6 bases). Trimming cost V 5 bases and J 1 base, with 17 bases left between them. Germline assignment: CDR1 SEHNR and CDR2 FQNEAQ (reference sequence). CDR3 length equals 16 residues. CDR3 nucleotides: TGTGCCAGCAGCCAGGACGCCGGGACACTCCAAGAGACCCAGTACTTC. Residues: CASSQDAGTLQETQYF.

This clone came up a few times. The rearrangement links TRBV5-5 to TRBJ1-1, with TRBD1 matching over 8 bases. The germline gives CDR1 SGHKS, CDR2 YYEKEE (reference sequence). V dropped 0 bases and J dropped 3; count of bases not matched to a gene: 1. CDR3 length: 14 amino acids. The CDR3 DNA follows: TGTGCCAGCAGCTTGGGGGACAGGTACACTGAAGCTTTCTTT. Protein sequence: CASSLGDRYTEAFF. Full variable domain (outside the CDR3, taken from reference TRBV5-5 and TRBJ1-1): DAGVTQSPTHLIKTRGQQVTLRCSPISGHKSVSWYQQVLGQGPQFIFQYYEKEERGRGNFPDRFSARQFPNYSSELNVNALLLGDSALYLCASSLGDRYTEAFFGQGTRLTVV.

This chain connects TRBV5-1 to TRBJ1-3, with 8 bases matching TRBD1. Germline V gene lookup returns CDR1 SGHRS and CDR2 YFSETQ. Germline trimming cut 3 bases from V and 0 bases from J; bases unmatched to any gene: 2. This CDR3 region has 15 residues. CDR3 sequence reads: CASSSTGDSGNTIYF. CDR3 DNA: TGCGCCAGCAGCTCGACAGGGGACTCTGGAAACACCATATATTTT.

This clone was seen more than once but under ten times. The rearrangement uses TRBV7-9 and TRBJ2-7, with D unclear. V was shortened by 0 bases and J by 3 bases, with 6 bases between the two germline ends. Germline CDR1 reads SEHNR; CDR2 reads FQNEAQ (reference sequence). This CDR3 spans 13 amino acids. The CDR3 sequence: CASSLARGYEQYF. The CDR3 DNA is TGTGCCAGCAGCTTAGCACGCGGCTACGAGCAGTACTTC.

This chain links TRBV27 with TRBJ2-7; possibly TRBD1 for D (5 bases). In germline, CDR1 is MNHEY, CDR2 SMNVEV (reference sequence). The CDR3 runs 13 residues. Trimming removed 2 bases from V and 7 bases from J, with 12 bases in between. The CDR3 loop is CASSLSRVGEQYF. The CDR3, as DNA: TGTGCCAGCAGTTTAAGCAGGGTCGGGGAGCAGTACTTC.

V and J are TRBV11-3 and TRBJ2-7; D not resolved. With 1 base removed from V and 2 bases from J, the gap between germline ends came to 9 bases. The CDR3 is 14 residues long. Germline-derived CDR1 and CDR2 are SGHNT and YENEEA. CDR3 region: CASSLGQVPYEQYF. In DNA, the CDR3 is TGTGCCAGCAGCTTAGGCCAGGTGCCCTACGAGCAGTACTTC. Complete variable domain (other parts from reference TRBV11-3 and TRBJ2-7): EAGVVQSPRYKIIEKKQPVAFWCNPISGHNTLYWYLQNLGQGPELLIRYENEEAVDDSQLPKDRFSAERLKGVDSTLKIQPAELGDSAVYLCASSLGQVPYEQYFGPGTRLTVT.

The chain employs TRBV7-2 and TRBJ1-2; TRBD1 agrees at 10 bases. Germline CDR1 reads SGHTA; CDR2 reads FQGNSA. V lost 6 bases, J lost 3 bases, and 10 bases stayed unmatched. The length of the CDR3 is 16 residues. CDR3 in DNA: TGTGCCAGCAGAGTCACCGGGACAGGGGCCGACTATGGCTACACCTTC. Its protein is CASRVTGTGADYGYTF.

This chain links TRBV11-3 with TRBJ1-1, with D possibly being TRBD1 (6 bases). Trimming took off 4 bases at V and 0 bases at J, with 12 bases between the two ends. The germline V gene encodes CDR1 SGHNT and CDR2 YENEEA. This CDR3 region has 15 residues. The CDR3 reads CASSSYRDMNTEAFF. CDR3 DNA: TGTGCCAGCAGCTCGTACAGGGATATGAACACTGAAGCTTTCTTT.

The chain recombines TRBV18 with TRBJ2-7, with D unresolved. Deletions cut 5 bases from V and 2 bases from J, with 16 bases between. The CDR3 has 15 residues. CDR1 is KGHSH, CDR2 LQKENI, per germline. The CDR3: CASSVSVVGAYEQYF. CDR3 coding DNA: TGTGCCAGCTCAGTCTCGGTCGTCGGAGCCTACGAGCAGTACTTC.

V gene TRBV9 combines with J gene TRBJ2-3; a weak D match, TRBD2 (5 bases). Germline V gene lookup returns CDR1 SGDLS and CDR2 YYNGEE. Trimming took 2 bases from V and 2 from J, leaving 15 bases between them. The CDR3 is 16 residues long. CDR3 amino acids: CASSVGTLANTDTQYF. As DNA, the CDR3 is TGTGCCAGCAGCGTCGGAACCCTAGCCAACACAGATACGCAGTATTTT.

The chain carries TRBV9 and TRBJ1-2; 7 positions match TRBD1. The CDR3 has 15 residues. The J segment lost 7 bases and the V segment lost 4 bases, leaving 13 bases of the junction unmatched. Germline lookup yields CDR1 SGDLS and CDR2 YYNGEE. This chain's CDR3 is CASSPFSQGEGGYTF. The CDR3 DNA sequence: TGTGCCAGCAGCCCCTTTAGCCAGGGGGAAGGTGGCTACACCTTC.

This chain links TRBV6-5 with TRBJ1-2, with 8 positions matching TRBD1. The germline gives CDR1 MNHEY, CDR2 SVGAGI. The V and J ends lost 0 bases and 2 bases, in that order; junction bases with no gene match: 2. The CDR3 is made up of 15 amino acids. CDR3 region: CASSYSQGANYGYTF. Here the CDR3 DNA reads TGTGCCAGCAGTTACTCTCAGGGGGCAAACTATGGCTACACCTTC.

This clone came up once. The J gene is TRBJ2-7, the V gene TRBV7-8, with D possibly TRBD2 on 5 matching bases. The V gene lost 5 bases and the J gene lost 5 bases, with 16 bases spanning the gap. CDR3 length: 14 amino acids. Germline V gene data show CDR1 as SGHVS and CDR2 as FQNEAQ. CDR3 sequence: CASSQRGRGHEQYF. The CDR3 coding sequence is TGTGCCAGCAGCCAACGGGGTCGCGGGCACGAGCAGTACTTC.